Only one count was recorded for the clone carrying this T cell receptor beta chain. No antigen is known for it. Each TCR beta cDNA library carried unique molecular identifiers. Input of about 0.9 to 10 million T cells yielded 500,000 to 550,000 cDNA molecules. TCRdb re-called the PCR reads through MiXCR, storing one row per CDR3 protein. Here the sample spans fewer than 850,000 distinct CDR3 sequences, 25% to 30% being singletons. The sample belongs to a study of post-analysis software for immune sequencing data. As for the study in general: Clinical courses comprised relapsing-remitting, secondary progressive and progressive-relapsing multiple sclerosis. Study outcomes and limitations: Several TRBV segments occurring more often in patients than controls included TRBV5-6, TRBV5-1 and TRBV20-1. Samples prepared in the same batch strongly co-clustered by F measure. In multiple sclerosis, normalized Chao1 diversity was significantly below that of controls.

Trimming removed 4 bases at V and 4 bases at J, with 13 bases between. Germline V CDR1 and CDR2: SNHLY, FYNNEI. This CDR3 region has 15 residues. Material for sequencing was blood. V gene TRBV2 combines with J gene TRBJ1-4; D is possibly TRBD1 (6 bases). This TCR was sampled from a girl aged 5-17 years with multiple sclerosis. The CDR3 DNA follows: TGTGCCAGCAGTGTATCGCCAGGGGATAATGAAAAACTGTTTTTT. This sequence encodes CASSVSPGDNEKLFF.